This entry lists 17 T cell receptor beta chains sequenced from one sample in a study of blood T cells in healthy people across ages. Primed by a sample-barcoded 5' primer and a J-beta primer mix, a second PCR proceeded for roughly 7 to 12 cycles. TCRdb called the 5' RACE reads again in MiXCR, with one record for every CDR3 protein. The table shows 750,000 to 1,000,000 distinct CDR3 sequences, with roughly 28% occurring only once. These data also featured in a second study, about T cells of mothers and their children.

Sample: blood. The receptors were sampled from a woman in her thirties or forties in good health.

Concerning this clonotype: A much larger clonotype is one base distant, so this may be a read error. The chain links TRBV7-9 to TRBJ2-5, with D tentatively TRBD1 (5 bases). Deletions cut 5 bases from V and 11 bases from J, with 12 bases between. Germline CDR1 and CDR2: SEHNR and FQNEAQ (reference sequence). The CDR3 is 11 amino acids. The CDR3: CASSTDNEQYF. The CDR3 region has the DNA TGTGCCAGCAGCACGGACAATGAGCAGTACTTC.

This chain uses TRBV2 with TRBJ1-2; 7 bases match TRBD1. This CDR3 contains 14 residues. Germline CDR1 and CDR2: SNHLY and FYNNEI. With V trimmed by 4 bases and J by 7 bases, 9 bases remained unmatched. CDR3 in DNA: TGTGCCAGCAGTGCTCTCGGGACAGCGTTTGGCTACACCTTC. Its protein is CASSALGTAFGYTF.

This clonotype was seen repeatedly, ten times or more. V gene TRBV3-1 combines with J gene TRBJ2-7, with D perhaps matching TRBD1 or TRBD2 (5 bases each). The germline V gene has CDR1 LGHDT and CDR2 YNNKEL (reference sequence). CDR3 length: 15 residues. The V end lost 2 bases, the J end lost 1 base, and 12 bases lay between the germline ends. The CDR3 sequence: CASSQLGDESYEQYF. CDR3 bases: TGTGCCAGCAGCCAACTAGGGGACGAATCCTACGAGCAGTACTTC.

This clonotype was detected ten times or more. This may arise from a read error, as a much more abundant clone is one base away. The chain has TRBV24-1 and TRBJ2-7; 11 nucleotides agree with TRBD1. The V gene end was trimmed by 1 base and the J gene end by 5 bases; junction bases not matched to a gene: 6. The CDR3 covers 16 residues. Germline CDR1 and CDR2: KGHDR and SFDVKD. The CDR3 is CATSDFIRDRGDEQYF. DNA for the CDR3: TGTGCCACCAGTGATTTCATTCGGGACAGGGGGGACGAGCAGTACTTC.

The chain carries TRBV12-3 or TRBV12-4 and TRBJ1-2; the match to TRBD1 covers 9 bases. V shed 7 bases, J shed 3 bases, and the junction held 3 bases outside the gene matches. This CDR3 spans 13 amino acids. In DNA, the CDR3 is TGTGCCAGCAACCGGACAGGGGACTATGGCTACACCTTC. This translates into CASNRTGDYGYTF.

As regards this clonotype: A much more abundant neighbour one base away suggests this may be a read error. The V and J genes are TRBV7-9 and TRBJ2-7, with 10 bases that match TRBD1. The CDR3 consists of 14 residues. With 6 bases clipped from V and 7 bases from J, the junction kept 9 bases outside the gene matches. Germline V CDR1 and CDR2: SEHNR, FQNEAQ (reference sequence). This CDR3 is CASRLGQGVQEQYF. DNA for the CDR3: TGTGCCAGCAGACTAGGACAGGGGGTGCAAGAGCAGTACTTC.

This clonotype was seen repeatedly, ten times or more. This chain connects TRBV12-3 or TRBV12-4 to TRBJ2-7; TRBD1 agrees at 9 bases. The CDR3 totals 17 residues. The V gene end was trimmed by 3 bases and the J gene end by 3 bases; junction bases not matched to a gene: 12. CDR3: CASSFQRGTGWNYEQYF. The DNA for the CDR3 is TGTGCCAGCAGTTTCCAACGAGGGACAGGGTGGAACTACGAGCAGTACTTC.

This clonotype was picked up many times. The chain carries TRBV7-2 and TRBJ2-1; 7 bases match TRBD2. The CDR3 loop spans 15 amino acids. Germline assignment: CDR1 SGHTA and CDR2 FQGNSA. V shed 2 bases and J 4 bases; nucleotides not matched to a gene: 5. This chain's CDR3 is CASSLNERGYNEQFF. The CDR3 DNA is TGTGCCAGCAGCTTAAACGAGCGGGGTTACAATGAGCAGTTCTTC.

This clonotype was recorded once. V gene TRBV5-6 combines with J gene TRBJ1-4; 9 nucleotides align to TRBD1. This CDR3 contains 15 residues. The V segment lost 4 bases and the J segment 8 bases; nucleotides outside the gene matches: 9. Germline lookup yields CDR1 SGHDT and CDR2 YYEEEE. The CDR3 spells CASSPQGALREKLFF. As DNA, the CDR3 is TGTGCCAGCAGCCCACAGGGGGCGCTTCGAGAAAAACTGTTTTTT.

This clonotype was counted ten times or more. This chain uses TRBV29-1 with TRBJ2-6, with a possible D match to TRBD2 (5 bases). CDR1 and CDR2 from the germline V gene are SQVTM and ANQGSEA. CDR3 length equals 16 residues. The V end lost 7 bases, the J end lost 0 bases, and 16 bases lay between the germline ends. This CDR3 is CSAADRRSSGANVLTF. The DNA for the CDR3 is TGCAGCGCCGCGGATCGGAGGAGCTCTGGGGCCAACGTCCTGACTTTC.

This chain connects TRBV28 to TRBJ2-1; 12 nucleotides line up with TRBD2. V was clipped by 8 bases and J by 4 bases; unmatched bases: 12. Germline CDR1 reads MDHEN; CDR2 reads SYDVKM. The CDR3 has 17 amino acids. This chain's CDR3 is CASLTASGGAPYNEQFF. CDR3 in DNA: TGTGCCAGCCTGACCGCTAGCGGGGGGGCACCTTACAATGAGCAGTTCTTC.

V and J are TRBV20-1 and TRBJ1-5; D may be TRBD1 (5 bases). Germline V gene data show CDR1 as DFQATT and CDR2 as SNEGSKA (reference sequence). The V gene lost 1 base and the J gene lost 4 bases, with 20 bases spanning the gap. The CDR3 length is 17 residues. The CDR3 DNA reads TGCAGTGCTAGAGTGGGGGGTTTCTTGGGGGTAAATCAGCCCCAGCATTTT. It yields the protein CSARVGGFLGVNQPQHF.

The sample holds one count of this clonotype. The chain uses TRBV4-1 and TRBJ1-4; tentative D call: TRBD1 (6 bases). Germline V gene lookup returns CDR1 MGHRA and CDR2 YSYEKL. Trimming pared 6 bases from V and 8 bases from J, leaving 13 bases between. The CDR3 loop spans 13 amino acids. The CDR3 coding sequence is TGCGCCAGCAGAGGGGGAATGGGGGAAAAACTGTTTTTT. Its protein product is CASRGGMGEKLFF.

The chain couples TRBV29-1 to TRBJ2-3; maybe TRBD2 (6 bases). The CDR3 loop spans 13 amino acids. The germline gives CDR1 SQVTM, CDR2 ANQGSEA. The V end was cut by 5 bases, the J end by 1 base, with 10 bases between. CDR3 bases: TGCAGCGTTAGCGGGTCTCGCACAGATACGCAGTATTTT. Amino acids: CSVSGSRTDTQYF.

The V call is TRBV6-4, the J call TRBJ2-1; tentative D call: TRBD2 (6 bases). Per the germline V gene, CDR1 is MRHNA and CDR2 is SNTAGT. The CDR3 contains 15 residues. The V and J ends lost 0 bases and 9 bases respectively, with 15 bases between them. CDR3 amino acids: CASSDSIAGSIEQFF. CDR3 in DNA: TGTGCCAGCAGTGACTCGATAGCCGGGAGTATTGAGCAGTTCTTC.

V usage is TRBV3-1 and J usage is TRBJ1-1, with TRBD1 as a possible D gene (5 bases). This CDR3 is built from 13 residues. V lost 2 bases to trimming and J lost 8 bases, with 12 bases between them. CDR1 and CDR2 from the germline V gene are LGHDT and YNNKEL (reference sequence). CDR3 protein: CASSQSRQGEAFF. The CDR3 DNA reads as TGTGCCAGCAGCCAAAGTAGGCAGGGAGAAGCTTTCTTT.

This clonotype came up many times. V is TRBV29-1 and J is TRBJ2-7; 13 bases are a match to TRBD2. The germline CDR1 and CDR2 sequences are SQVTM and ANQGSEA. This CDR3 has 14 amino acids. Trimming took 7 bases from V and 2 from J; bases not matched to a gene: 5. The CDR3 protein is CSAWGLAGPYEQYF. CDR3 nucleotides: TGCAGCGCCTGGGGACTAGCGGGGCCCTACGAGCAGTACTTC.